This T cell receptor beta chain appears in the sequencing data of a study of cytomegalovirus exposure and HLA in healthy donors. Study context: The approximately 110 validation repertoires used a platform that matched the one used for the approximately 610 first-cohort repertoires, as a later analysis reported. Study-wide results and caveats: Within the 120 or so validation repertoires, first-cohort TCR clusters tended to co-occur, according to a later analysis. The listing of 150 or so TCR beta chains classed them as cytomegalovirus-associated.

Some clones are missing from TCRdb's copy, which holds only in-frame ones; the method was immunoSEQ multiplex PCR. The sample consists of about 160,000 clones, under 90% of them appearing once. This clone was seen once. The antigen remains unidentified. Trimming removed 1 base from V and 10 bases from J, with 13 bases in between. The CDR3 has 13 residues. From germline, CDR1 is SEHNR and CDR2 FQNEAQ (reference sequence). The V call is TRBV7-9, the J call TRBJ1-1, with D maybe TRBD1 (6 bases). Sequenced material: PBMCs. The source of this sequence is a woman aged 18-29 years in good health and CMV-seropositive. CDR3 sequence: CASSLGTQGGAFF. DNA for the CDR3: TGTGCCAGCAGCTTAGGAACACAGGGCGGAGCTTTCTTT.